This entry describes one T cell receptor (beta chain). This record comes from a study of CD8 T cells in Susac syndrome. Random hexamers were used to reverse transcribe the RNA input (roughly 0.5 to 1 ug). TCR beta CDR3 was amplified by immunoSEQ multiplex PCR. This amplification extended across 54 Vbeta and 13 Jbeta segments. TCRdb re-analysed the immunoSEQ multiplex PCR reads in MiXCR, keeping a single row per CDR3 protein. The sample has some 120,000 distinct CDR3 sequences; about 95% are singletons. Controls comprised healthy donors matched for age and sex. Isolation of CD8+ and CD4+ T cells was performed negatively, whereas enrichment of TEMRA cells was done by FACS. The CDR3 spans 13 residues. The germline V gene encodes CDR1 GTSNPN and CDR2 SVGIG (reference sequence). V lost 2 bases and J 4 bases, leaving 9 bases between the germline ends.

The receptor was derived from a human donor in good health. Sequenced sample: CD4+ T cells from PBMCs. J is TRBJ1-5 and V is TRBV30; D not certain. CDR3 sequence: CAWSTSKNQPQHF. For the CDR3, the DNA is TGTGCCTGGAGTACCAGTAAGAATCAGCCCCAGCATTTT.